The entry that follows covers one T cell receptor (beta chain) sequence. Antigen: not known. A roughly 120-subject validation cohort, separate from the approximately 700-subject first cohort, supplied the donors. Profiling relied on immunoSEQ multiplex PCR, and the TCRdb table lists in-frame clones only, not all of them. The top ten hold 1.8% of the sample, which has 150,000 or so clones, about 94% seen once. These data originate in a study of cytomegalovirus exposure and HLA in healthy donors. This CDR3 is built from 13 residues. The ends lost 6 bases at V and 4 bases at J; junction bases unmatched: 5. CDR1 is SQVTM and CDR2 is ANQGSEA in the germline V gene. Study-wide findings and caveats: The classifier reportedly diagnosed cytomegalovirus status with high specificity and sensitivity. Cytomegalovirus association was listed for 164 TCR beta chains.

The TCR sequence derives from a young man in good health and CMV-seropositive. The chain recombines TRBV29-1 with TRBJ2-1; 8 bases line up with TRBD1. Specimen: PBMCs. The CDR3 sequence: CSVTGQAYNEQFF. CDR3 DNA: TGCAGCGTGACGGGACAGGCGTACAATGAGCAGTTCTTC.